This TCR beta chain came from a study of cytomegalovirus exposure and HLA in healthy donors. General observations from the study: In vitro, three CMV-associated chains proved specific for CMV antigens. A prior analysis recorded that most TCR beta V segments were productive about 87% or about 30% of the time. Common viral pathogens seemed, in a later analysis, to connect with several of the most significant clusters.

PCR primers comprised 60 Vbeta and 13 Jbeta primers. Here immunoSEQ multiplex PCR was the method, and the copy in TCRdb shows in-frame clones only, minus some. The repertoire has about 63,000 clones, roughly nine tenths of them found once; the top ten carry around an eighth. Points on this clone: The antigen is undetermined.

Trimming left V 5 bases short and J 5 bases short, with 20 bases between. Germline assignment: CDR1 MNHEY and CDR2 SMNVEV (reference sequence). The CDR3 sequence is 16 residues long. The sequence was collected from a woman aged 25 to 45 in good health and CMV-seropositive. This rearrangement joins TRBV27 to TRBJ2-3, with a weak D call TRBD2 (7 bases). The material sequenced was PBMCs. The CDR3 loop reads CASSRGGGDGLDTQYF. CDR3 bases: TGTGCCAGCAGTCGAGGGGGGGGAGATGGCTTAGATACGCAGTATTTT.